Below, 31 T cell receptor beta chains from the same sample are listed, as sequenced in a study of blood T cell repertoires in COVID-19 (dated by TCRdb to the early 2020s). The library was prepared using the immunoSEQ multiplex PCR assay. What TCRdb holds here is the immuneACCESS table cut down to in-frame rearrangements. Part of the clones is not present; checked against another copy, under half of the missing clones reflect an unresolved V gene, and the others are unexplained. Recorded for this sample are about 200,000 clones; around 86% of them occurred a single time. About 8.9% of the sample rests with the top ten. The sequenced material came from PBMCs or T cells enriched from blood (not recorded which). All receptors come from a woman in her forties or fifties with acute COVID-19.

The rearrangement uses TRBV7-2 and TRBJ2-5; tentative D call: TRBD2 (5 bases). CDR1 and CDR2 from the germline V gene are SGHTA and FQGNSA. This CDR3 contains 14 residues. V shed 4 bases and J shed 2 bases, with 11 bases lying between them. CDR3 sequence (DNA): TGTGCCAGCAGCTCCCGACTACCACAAGAGACCCAGTACTTC. Its translation is CASSSRLPQETQYF.

DNA for the CDR3: TGTGCCAGCAGTTTAGGCGGGGATAACTATGGCTACACCTTC. Protein sequence: CASSLGGDNYGYTF. The chain recombines TRBV28 with TRBJ1-2; D uncertain. In germline, CDR1 is MDHEN, CDR2 SYDVKM. This CDR3 comprises 14 residues. The V and J ends lost 2 bases and 1 base respectively, with 8 bases between them.

The CDR3 region is CASSPRTGSLTGDQETQYF. DNA of the CDR3: TGTGCCAGCAGCCCCCGGACAGGGAGCCTCACTGGGGATCAAGAGACCCAGTACTTC. V and J are TRBV7-8 and TRBJ2-5; 8 bases fit TRBD1. The germline V gene has CDR1 SGHVS and CDR2 FQNEAQ. V shed 5 bases, J shed 2 bases, and the junction held 19 bases outside the gene matches. The CDR3 is made up of 19 amino acids.

The chain has TRBV7-2 and TRBJ1-4, with TRBD1 matching over 12 bases. V shed 2 bases and J 12 bases; nucleotides not matched to a gene: 16. This CDR3 has 18 residues. Germline V gives CDR1 SGHTA, CDR2 FQGNSA. The CDR3 spells CASSLPQGTGGLRTELFF. Here the CDR3 DNA reads TGTGCCAGCAGCTTACCACAAGGGACAGGGGGCTTGAGGACGGAACTGTTTTTT.

This chain connects TRBV19 to TRBJ2-7, with TRBD1 identical over 8 bases. The CDR3 sequence is 15 residues long. Unmatched junction bases numbered 6, after V lost 4 bases and J lost 1 base. Germline V gives CDR1 LNHDA, CDR2 SQIVND (reference sequence). The CDR3 reads CASSSAGQASYEQYF. Written as DNA, the CDR3 is TGTGCCAGTAGTAGCGCGGGACAGGCGTCCTACGAGCAGTACTTC.

The J gene is TRBJ1-1, the V gene TRBV6-5; 7 bases are shared with TRBD1. This CDR3 is 13 amino acids long. Germline assignment: CDR1 MNHEY and CDR2 SVGAGI. The chain's CDR3 is CLCVGQMNTEAFF. The CDR3 region has the DNA TGTCTCTGCGTGGGACAGATGAACACTGAAGCTTTCTTT.

The DNA of the CDR3 is TGCGCCAGCAGCTTGGAGGGGGAGTATAATTCACCCCTCCACTTT. It encodes CASSLEGEYNSPLHF. This chain uses TRBV5-1 with TRBJ1-6, with D perhaps TRBD1 (6 bases). Germline-derived CDR1 and CDR2 are SGHRS and YFSETQ. V shed 0 bases and J shed 4 bases, with 8 bases lying between them. CDR3 length: 15 amino acids.

The V call is TRBV7-2, the J call TRBJ2-2; 13 bases line up with TRBD2. V trimming: 1 base; J trimming: 0 bases; junction bases outside the gene matches: 2. This CDR3 has 18 residues. Germline CDR1 SGHTA, CDR2 FQGNSA. This chain's CDR3 is CASSLVGLAGSNTGELFF. CDR3 nucleotides: TGTGCCAGCAGCTTAGTGGGACTAGCGGGGTCGAACACCGGGGAGCTGTTTTTT.

In its sample, this clone was seen a few times. The chain is built from TRBV6-1 and TRBJ2-3; tentatively, D is TRBD1 (5 bases). CDR1 and CDR2 (germline): MNHNS, SASEGT. Trimming removed 0 bases from V and 1 base from J, with 14 bases in between. The CDR3 sequence is 17 residues long. The CDR3 region is CASSEARRVVGTDTQYF. The CDR3 region has the DNA TGTGCCAGCAGTGAAGCGCGCAGGGTCGTTGGCACAGATACGCAGTATTTT.

V usage is TRBV13 and J usage is TRBJ2-7; 8 nucleotides match TRBD2. The V gene's germline CDR1 is PRHDT and CDR2 FYEKMQ (reference sequence). J lost 2 bases, V lost 7 bases, and 7 bases had no gene match. This CDR3 region has 14 residues. The CDR3 region has the DNA TGTGCCAGCAACATAGCGGGACCCCCCTACGAGCAGTACTTC. This codes for CASNIAGPPYEQYF.

The V and J genes are TRBV4-3 and TRBJ1-4; D may be TRBD1 (6 bases). Per the germline V gene, CDR1 is LGHNA and CDR2 is YSLEER. The V and J ends lost 4 bases and 8 bases respectively, with 17 bases between them. The CDR3 runs 15 residues. The CDR3 DNA sequence: TGCGCCAGCAGCCCCATGGGGGGGGGCAGAGAAAAACTGTTTTTT. The encoded protein is CASSPMGGGREKLFF.

The CDR3 DNA follows: TGTGCCAGCAGCTTGGACATGGGTGGCTACACCTTC. This translates into CASSLDMGGYTF. The chain employs TRBV2 and TRBJ1-2, with D maybe TRBD1 (5 bases). This CDR3 region has 12 residues. The V gene's germline CDR1 is SNHLY and CDR2 FYNNEI. V was pared by 6 bases and J by 7 bases, with 12 bases between.

The chain uses TRBV11-2 and TRBJ2-1; tentative D call: TRBD1 (7 bases). Looked up from germline, CDR1 is SGHAT and CDR2 is FQNNGV. The CDR3 extends over 17 amino acids. V was pared by 4 bases and J by 3 bases, with 19 bases between. The CDR3 DNA follows: TGTGCCAGCAGCTCGGACAGGTCCTTCGGGGGCTACAATGAGCAGTTCTTC. Translated, it gives CASSSDRSFGGYNEQFF.

The V call is TRBV19, the J call TRBJ1-1; 10 nucleotides line up with TRBD1. J was trimmed by 10 bases and V by 3 bases; bases with no gene match: 5. Germline V gives CDR1 LNHDA, CDR2 SQIVND (reference sequence). The CDR3 runs 13 residues. Written as DNA, the CDR3 is TGTGCCAGTAGTATGGGGACAGGGGTGTCAGCTTTCTTT. Translated: CASSMGTGVSAFF.

The chain combines TRBV3-1 (or the pseudogene TRBV3-2) with TRBJ2-1, with a weak D call TRBD2 (6 bases). Germline lookup yields CDR1 LGHDT and CDR2 YNNKEL (reference sequence). Between the trimmed V and J ends, which lost 1 base and 5 bases, there was a span of 18 bases. This CDR3 has 17 residues. The CDR3 sequence is CASSQVRAAGLDNEQFF. In DNA form, the CDR3 reads TGTGCCAGCAGCCAAGTCCGGGCAGCGGGCCTAGACAATGAGCAGTTCTTC.

V gene TRBV12-3 or TRBV12-4 combines with J gene TRBJ1-3; no clear D gene. Between the trimmed V and J ends, which lost 2 bases and 6 bases, there was a span of 5 bases. The CDR3 runs 12 residues. Here the CDR3 reads CASSLPQNTIYF. CDR3 nucleotides: TGTGCCAGCAGTTTACCCCAAAACACCATATATTTT.

This chain joins TRBV29-1 and TRBJ2-3; D is possibly TRBD1 (6 bases). The CDR3 is made up of 14 amino acids. From germline, CDR1 is SQVTM and CDR2 ANQGSEA. CDR3 in amino acids: CSHRVFVGTDTQYF. DNA for the CDR3: TGCAGTCACAGGGTGTTTGTGGGCACAGATACGCAGTATTTT.

J is TRBJ1-1 and V is TRBV4-1; TRBD1 aligns across 7 bases. V lost 5 bases to trimming and J lost 3 bases; unmatched junction nucleotides: 9. The CDR3 contains 15 residues. Germline V gene lookup returns CDR1 MGHRA and CDR2 YSYEKL. The CDR3 loop is CASSSWTGRDTEAFF. For the CDR3, the DNA is TGCGCCAGCAGCTCCTGGACAGGAAGGGACACTGAAGCTTTCTTT.

The chain uses TRBV7-2 and TRBJ1-6, with no clear D. Germline V gene sequence: CDR1 SGHTA, CDR2 FQGNSA. V was pared by 6 bases and J by 10 bases, with 10 bases between. The CDR3 is 12 amino acids. The CDR3 is CASRSSSSPLHF. The DNA of the CDR3 is TGTGCCAGCAGGTCTTCGAGCTCACCCCTCCACTTT.

The chain recombines TRBV28 with TRBJ1-2, with 7 nucleotides matching TRBD1. This CDR3 contains 16 residues. Germline CDR1 reads MDHEN; CDR2 reads SYDVKM. V gave up 6 bases and J gave up 8 bases; unmatched junction bases: 18. The CDR3 here is CASSLASTGALMGYTF. CDR3 coding DNA: TGTGCCAGCAGCCTCGCCTCTACAGGGGCGTTAATGGGCTACACCTTC.

This chain links TRBV6-1 with TRBJ2-1; 11 bases agree with TRBD2. This CDR3 contains 19 residues. Trimming removed 6 bases from V and 2 bases from J; junction bases left unmatched: 15. Germline loops: CDR1 MNHNS, CDR2 SASEGT. The chain's CDR3 is CASRETSGGPIGTYNEQFF. As DNA, the CDR3 is TGTGCCAGCAGGGAAACTAGCGGGGGCCCTATAGGGACCTACAATGAGCAGTTCTTC.

This chain links TRBV7-9 with TRBJ1-5, with D uncertain. From germline, CDR1 is SEHNR and CDR2 FQNEAQ (reference sequence). CDR3 length: 16 amino acids. The ends were cut back, 5 bases at V and 2 bases at J, with 16 bases in the middle. The CDR3 region has the DNA TGTGCCAGCAGCGTTTGGTCACCAAGCGGCAATCAGCCCCAGCATTTT. It yields the protein CASSVWSPSGNQPQHF.

The rearrangement uses TRBV21-1 and TRBJ2-2; the D segment call TRBD1 is taken from the table without a DNA check. TRBV21-1 is a pseudogene. The CDR3 loop spans 17 amino acids. CDR3 coding DNA: TGTGCCAGCAGCAAACGGGCCTGGACAGGGAACACCGGGGAGCTGTTTTTT. Translation gives CASSKRAWTGNTGELFF.

The V gene is TRBV28, the J gene TRBJ2-5, with D possibly being TRBD2 (6 bases). The V end lost 8 bases, the J end lost 7 bases, and 26 bases lay between the germline ends. Germline V gives CDR1 MDHEN, CDR2 SYDVKM. This CDR3 has 16 residues. In DNA, the CDR3 is TGTGCCAGCGGGTTAGTGCCGGGACTTCTAAGGGGGACCCAGTACTTC. The encoded protein is CASGLVPGLLRGTQYF.

The chain joins TRBV19 to TRBJ1-1, with TRBD1 matching over 9 bases. From germline, CDR1 is LNHDA and CDR2 SQIVND (reference sequence). The CDR3 covers 17 residues. The V gene end was trimmed by 5 bases and the J gene end by 4 bases; junction bases not matched to a gene: 14. CDR3 DNA: TGTGCCAGTAGTGGGGCCTTAAACAGGGGGCTCGTCACTGAAGCTTTCTTT. This encodes CASSGALNRGLVTEAFF.

The CDR3 bases are TGTGCCAGTGGACAGGGAGGTTACTACGAGCAGTACTTC. The encoded protein is CASGQGGYYEQYF. V gene TRBV7-2 combines with J gene TRBJ2-7; 8 bases line up with TRBD1. This CDR3 is built from 13 residues. V lost 9 bases, J lost 3 bases, and 7 bases stayed unmatched. CDR1 SGHTA and CDR2 FQGNSA come from the germline V gene.

This clone was seen a handful of times. V and J are TRBV4-1 and TRBJ2-3; 8 bases align to TRBD1. The V segment lost 3 bases and the J segment 1 base; nucleotides outside the gene matches: 9. CDR1 and CDR2 from the germline V gene are MGHRA and YSYEKL. CDR3 length equals 17 residues. CDR3 nucleotides: TGCGCCAGCAGCCAGTCAGGGACAGGAGGGCGCACAGATACGCAGTATTTT. Translation: CASSQSGTGGRTDTQYF.

This clone has a single count. This sample also contains other DNA sequences that code for the same CDR3. The gene calls are TRBV27 and TRBJ1-6, with 8 bases fitting TRBD1. Germline lookup yields CDR1 MNHEY and CDR2 SMNVEV (reference sequence). There are 15 residues in the CDR3. V shed 4 bases and J 5 bases; nucleotides not matched to a gene: 4. CDR3 amino acids: CASSWLQGDNSPLHF. The CDR3 coding sequence is TGTGCCAGCAGTTGGTTACAGGGGGATAATTCACCCCTCCACTTT.

The chain employs TRBV7-9 and TRBJ1-6, with D uncertain. Per germline, CDR1 SEHNR and CDR2 FQNEAQ (reference sequence). With 2 bases removed from V and 8 bases from J, the gap between germline ends came to 10 bases. The CDR3 loop spans 14 amino acids. The CDR3 nucleotides are TGTGCCAGCAGCTTAATATTGGCTCATTCACCCCTCCACTTT. Translated: CASSLILAHSPLHF.

This chain joins TRBV4-3 and TRBJ1-2; D remains ambiguous. This CDR3 is built from 16 residues. The germline CDR1 and CDR2 sequences are LGHNA and YSLEER. V lost 4 bases and J lost 4, with 19 bases in between. CDR3 DNA: TGCGCCAGCAGCCGCACGTCCGCCAGCCCGGGCTATGGCTACACCTTC. It encodes CASSRTSASPGYGYTF.

This sequence joins TRBV28 and TRBJ2-7; D possibly corresponds to TRBD1 (5 bases). The CDR3 runs to 13 residues. V lost 9 bases and J lost 0, with 12 bases in between. Germline V CDR1 and CDR2: MDHEN, SYDVKM. CDR3 sequence reads: CARTDGGSYEQYF. The CDR3, as DNA: TGTGCCAGGACAGACGGTGGCTCCTACGAGCAGTACTTC.